The TCR beta chain described here comes from a study of T-cell memory formation after mild COVID-19. TCR alpha and TCR beta cDNA libraries carrying sample barcodes and UMIs were produced by 5'RACE using constant-segment primers. TCRdb recomputed calls from the 5' RACE reads with MiXCR, one row per CDR3 protein. This table holds roughly 320,000 distinct CDR3 sequences, under 30% found once. Trimming cost V 3 bases and J 3 bases, with 14 bases left between them. Germline CDR1 and CDR2: SGHTA and FQGTGA. CDR3 size: 15 residues. Details on this clonotype: Its antigen is not identified.

Study results and limitations: Day 37-peaking second-wave clones had unconfirmed SARS-CoV-2 specificity. Whereas later expanders leaned CD4+, clones contracting day 15 to 85 showed a balanced CD4/CD8 makeup.

The chain links TRBV7-3 to TRBJ1-1, with a weak D call TRBD1 (6 bases). Material for sequencing was PBMCs or a T cell subset sorted from them (not recorded which). The clonotype was recovered from an adult woman who had mild COVID-19 (a few samples of this study predate the infection). Cell type and time point are not known. CDR3 nucleotide sequence: TGTGCCAGCAGCTTCGACGGACAGATTTACACTGAAGCTTTCTTT. This encodes CASSFDGQIYTEAFF.